These T cell receptor beta chains were read from a single sample in a study of blood T cell repertoires in COVID-19. Produced via immunoSEQ multiplex PCR; TCRdb's table is partial and in-frame only. The sample yields around 15,000 clones, approximately 86% seen once. What was sequenced was peripheral blood. These receptor sequences come from a human donor in a cohort sampled during active COVID-19. Each CDR3 is given with its conserved first and last residue. A D gene is named only where the DNA matches it firmly. Size is omitted from some rows. Given values are once, few, many or a class for expanded clones.

CDR3 protein: CASSIRFGATNEKLFF
CDR3 DNA: TGTGCCAGTAGTATCCGTTTCGGAGCAACTAATGAAAAACTGTTTTTT
clone size: NA
D gene: NA
V gene: TRBV19
J gene: TRBJ1-4
CDR3 length: 16

CDR3 protein: CASSPLGWRGGSYNEQFF
CDR3 DNA: TGTGCCAGCAGCCCCCTGGGGTGGCGGGGGGGCTCCTACAATGAGCAGTTCTTC
clone size: NA
D gene: TRBD2
V gene: TRBV3-1/TRBV3-2
J gene: TRBJ2-1
CDR3 length: 18

CDR3 protein: CASSLVLGQGAGGANVLTF
CDR3 DNA: TGTGCCAGCAGCTTAGTTTTGGGACAGGGGGCGGGCGGGGCCAACGTCCTGACTTTC
clone size: NA
D gene: TRBD1
V gene: TRBV7-2
J gene: TRBJ2-6
CDR3 length: 19

CDR3 protein: CASREGFSNQPQHF
CDR3 DNA: TGTGCCAGCAGGGAGGGGTTTAGCAATCAGCCCCAGCATTTT
clone size: NA
D gene: NA
V gene: TRBV7-2
J gene: TRBJ1-5
CDR3 length: 14

CDR3 protein: CASSAQPPPYEQYF
CDR3 DNA: TGTGCCAGCAGTGCACAGCCGCCGCCCTACGAGCAGTACTTC
clone size: NA
D gene: NA
V gene: TRBV2
J gene: TRBJ2-7
CDR3 length: 14

CDR3 protein: CASSLQGIYEQYF
CDR3 DNA: TGTGCCAGCAGCTTACAGGGTATCTACGAGCAGTACTTC
clone size: NA
D gene: NA
V gene: TRBV5-4
J gene: TRBJ2-7
CDR3 length: 13

CDR3 protein: CASSWWTGGYEQYF
CDR3 DNA: TGCGCCAGCAGCTGGTGGACAGGGGGTTACGAGCAGTACTTC
clone size: NA
D gene: TRBD1
V gene: TRBV5-1
J gene: TRBJ2-7
CDR3 length: 14

CDR3 protein: CASSFPYNEQFF
CDR3 DNA: TGTGCCAGCAGTTTTCCTTACAATGAGCAGTTCTTC
clone size: NA
D gene: NA
V gene: TRBV7-9
J gene: TRBJ2-1
CDR3 length: 12

CDR3 protein: CASSAGRTSGFYEQYF
CDR3 DNA: TGTGCCAGCAGTGCCGGCAGGACTAGCGGTTTTTACGAGCAGTACTTC
clone size: few
D gene: TRBD2
V gene: TRBV2
J gene: TRBJ2-7
CDR3 length: 16

CDR3 protein: CASSQGARNTGELFF
CDR3 DNA: TGTGCCAGCTCACAAGGGGCAAGGAACACCGGGGAGCTGTTTTTT
clone size: NA
D gene: NA
V gene: TRBV18
J gene: TRBJ2-2
CDR3 length: 15

CDR3 protein: CASSQVQRSGGPEAFF
CDR3 DNA: TGCGCCAGCAGCCAAGTACAAAGATCAGGGGGCCCTGAAGCTTTCTTT
clone size: NA
D gene: TRBD1
V gene: TRBV4-1
J gene: TRBJ1-1
CDR3 length: 16

CDR3 protein: CASSADRRNEKLFF
CDR3 DNA: TGTGCCAGCAGCGCCGACAGGAGGAATGAAAAACTGTTTTTT
clone size: NA
D gene: NA
V gene: TRBV7-2
J gene: TRBJ1-4
CDR3 length: 14

CDR3 protein: CASSESIESSYEQYF
CDR3 DNA: TGTGCCAGCAGTGAATCGATAGAAAGCTCCTACGAGCAGTACTTC
clone size: NA
D gene: NA
V gene: TRBV25-1
J gene: TRBJ2-7
CDR3 length: 15

CDR3 protein: CASSLGTGAKQPQHF
CDR3 DNA: TGTGCCAGCAGCTTAGGCACAGGGGCAAAACAGCCCCAGCATTTT
clone size: NA
D gene: TRBD1
V gene: TRBV11-2
J gene: TRBJ1-5
CDR3 length: 15

CDR3 protein: CASGLASRGQDPYEQYF
CDR3 DNA: TGTGCTAGTGGTTTGGCATCCCGGGGACAAGACCCCTACGAGCAGTACTTC
clone size: NA
D gene: NA
V gene: TRBV12-5
J gene: TRBJ2-7
CDR3 length: 17

CDR3 protein: CASSPQVSGGANNEQFF
CDR3 DNA: TGTGCTAGCAGCCCCCAAGTTAGCGGGGGAGCTAACAATGAGCAGTTCTTC
clone size: NA
D gene: TRBD2
V gene: TRBV7-7
J gene: TRBJ2-1
CDR3 length: 17

CDR3 protein: CASSDGGGLETQYF
CDR3 DNA: TGTGCCAGCAGCGATGGCGGGGGGTTAGAGACCCAGTACTTC
clone size: NA
D gene: TRBD2
V gene: TRBV7-2
J gene: TRBJ2-5
CDR3 length: 14

CDR3 protein: CASRSGLGTGELFF
CDR3 DNA: TGCGCCAGCAGGAGCGGTTTAGGCACCGGGGAGCTGTTTTTT
clone size: NA
D gene: NA
V gene: TRBV10-1
J gene: TRBJ2-2
CDR3 length: 14

CDR3 protein: CASSRTGTSLETQYF
CDR3 DNA: TGTGCCAGTAGTAGGACCGGGACTAGCTTGGAGACCCAGTACTTC
clone size: NA
D gene: TRBD2
V gene: TRBV19
J gene: TRBJ2-5
CDR3 length: 15

CDR3 protein: CASNRADYSYNEQFF
CDR3 DNA: TGTGCCAGTAATAGGGCTGACTACTCCTACAATGAGCAGTTCTTC
clone size: once
D gene: NA
V gene: TRBV19
J gene: TRBJ2-1
CDR3 length: 15

CDR3 protein: CASSLDQGARTEAFF
CDR3 DNA: TGTGCCAGCAGTTTAGATCAGGGGGCGAGAACTGAAGCTTTCTTT
clone size: NA
D gene: TRBD1
V gene: TRBV27
J gene: TRBJ1-1
CDR3 length: 15

CDR3 protein: CASSFPGQELNYGYTF
CDR3 DNA: TGTGCCAGCAGCTTTCCCGGACAGGAGCTGAACTATGGCTACACCTTC
clone size: NA
D gene: TRBD1
V gene: TRBV5-6
J gene: TRBJ1-2
CDR3 length: 16

CDR3 protein: CASSLRTGETQYF
CDR3 DNA: TGCGCCAGCAGCCTTAGGACAGGGGAGACCCAGTACTTC
clone size: NA
D gene: TRBD1
V gene: TRBV5-1
J gene: TRBJ2-5
CDR3 length: 13

CDR3 protein: CASSQSVSSKQETQYF
CDR3 DNA: TGTGCCAGCAGCCAATCGGTTAGCTCAAAACAAGAGACCCAGTACTTC
clone size: NA
D gene: NA
V gene: TRBV16
J gene: TRBJ2-5
CDR3 length: 16

CDR3 protein: CSVERREFATNEKLFF
CDR3 DNA: TGCAGCGTTGAGCGGAGGGAATTTGCCACTAATGAAAAACTGTTTTTT
clone size: NA
D gene: NA
V gene: TRBV29-1
J gene: TRBJ1-4
CDR3 length: 16